This T cell receptor (beta chain) was sequenced for a study of T cells in Graves' hyperthyroidism and ophthalmopathy (dated by TCRdb to about 2019). About the full investigation: Peripheral blood was collected at initial diagnosis, before any treatment. TCR V-J signatures able to tell the groups apart were searched for in a discovery cohort of 90 to 100 patients, of whom 40 to 45 had Graves' ophthalmopathy and 57 had stable Graves' hyperthyroidism. Prospective prediction of ophthalmopathy was tested in an independent validation cohort consisting of some 18 hyperthyroidism patients and 15 or so patients who later progressed to ophthalmopathy. The 75 to 100 discovery patients were randomly divided into training and test sets at a 7:3 ratio. In addition, the study compared T-cell repertoires in thyroid tissue and in blood from about 6 Graves' hyperthyroidism patients. Once sampling was done, hyperthyroidism patients were given methimazole at a starting dose of 30 mg daily, whereas ophthalmopathy patients were given high-dose intravenous methylprednisolone. According to the paper, TCR Vbeta CDR3 sequencing was carried out on roughly 130 peripheral blood samples, which came from under 50 ophthalmopathy, under 85 hyperthyroidism and some 17 progressor patients. The research as a whole found: Sample size was not statistically predetermined, and investigators were not blinded to group allocation. In cross-validation, a model built on a 13 V-J signature told ophthalmopathy apart from stable hyperthyroidism with approximately 91% sensitivity and roughly 83% specificity, and in testing the same model reached 80%/75%. Most expanded thyroid clonotypes (frequency above 0.001) were also found in blood, which suggests that blood repertoires may mirror thyroid immune responses. In validation, progression to ophthalmopathy was predicted by the model with almost 71% sensitivity and about 72% specificity, a median of 6.5 months before onset.

The germline V gene sets CDR1 to WSHSY and CDR2 to SAAADI. V and J are trimmed by 2 bases and 5 bases, and the gene matches miss 4 bases of the junction. The CDR3 numbers 14 residues from cysteine through phenylalanine. The DNA shown is the 42-base CDR3, in frame from base 1. With regard to this clonotype: What antigen it recognizes has not been identified. It has no much larger one-base neighbor in the sample; base qualities were not kept.

A patient counted as having stable Graves' hyperthyroidism if no progression to ophthalmopathy occurred over 18 months of follow-up. Hyperthyroidism patients were aged 18 to 65 years and newly diagnosed, with disease duration of less than 2 months. Exclusion was applied to patients with uncontrolled infections, other autoimmune diseases, pregnancy or lactation. Clinical symptoms, serum thyroxine and TRAb, thyroid ultrasound, and orbital computed tomography formed the basis for the diagnoses. Ficoll-Paque density gradient centrifugation was used to isolate PBMCs from about 9.4 ml of fresh peripheral blood. Trizol reagent was used to extract total RNA, and RNA quality was then checked on an Agilent 2100 Bioanalyzer. The TCR beta CDR3 regions were amplified from the RNA transcripts. For the first round of RT-PCR on the TCR CDR3, the HTBI primer set was used together with the Qiagen OneStep RT-PCR kit. A second multiplex PCR round built the libraries, followed by size selection and purification. Libraries were sequenced paired-end with 100 bp reads on an Illumina HiSeq2000. As for the authors' bioinformatics: SOAPnuke was used to process the raw data, with reads discarded if the reads contained adapters or uncalled bases, had a mean Phred below 15, or lacked an exact constant-primer or identifier match. COPE v1.2.5 was used to merge the high-quality paired reads, and each unique nucleotide sequence was defined as a clonotype. MiTCR v1.1 was used to align the clonotypes against IMGT TRBV, TRBD and TRBJ reference segments. Only V-J combinations with frequency above 0.0001, covering 98% to 99.2% of repertoires, were analysed. A TCS score was defined as the ratio of F50 (clonal expansion) to E x V (chaos), with BLOSUM62-based TCRdist applied between CDR3 peptides within each V-J. Welch's t-statistics and random forest reduced just over 500 V-J features to roughly 13, which were used in a naive Bayes classifier (R e1071). The public sequencing data were trimmed at Q25 with fastp and processed into clonotypes with MiXCR by TCRdb, which kept only in-frame beta chains. Rows merge per CDR3 protein into single entries with the most common DNA and genes. These V and J calls derive from TCRdb rather than the authors' analysis. In all, the sample holds under 450,000 distinct CDR3 sequences, and 15% to 18% of those were seen once. The ten largest clonotypes hold 13% to 15% of the sample.

The chain joins TRBV10-2 to TRBJ1-1; 8 bases in the junction line up with TRBD1. The receptor comes from a woman younger than 30 with Graves' hyperthyroidism. The specimen sequenced was blood. The DNA sequence reads TGCGCCAGCAGTGAGGGACAGGGCTGGACTGAAGCTTTCTTT. It is translated as CASSEGQGWTEAFF.